The sequence of this TCR beta chain was determined in a study of response to subunit inactivated influenza vaccine (dated by TCRdb to 2017 to 2018). Regarding the study in general: The study used deep quantitative T cell receptor repertoire profiling to track responses to a trivalent subunit inactivated influenza vaccine.

The investigation overall reported the following: The authors suggested that each seasonal influenza vaccination may recruit only a limited number of new T cells.

The germline V gene yields KGHSH for CDR1 and LQKENI for CDR2. The cysteine opens and the phenylalanine closes a CDR3 of 15 amino acids. Only CDR3 DNA is held: 45 bases, read in frame from base 1. V is clipped by 3 bases and J by 0 bases, and the sequence between their germline boundaries is 11 bases long. Regarding this clonotype: Its antigen is not yet known. The input lacks base qualities; no much larger clone sits a single base away.

Library prep was done by RT-PCR. The sequencing machine was an Illumina HiSeq 2500. TCRdb applied fastp at Q25 and MiXCR to the public reads, then kept only in-frame beta chains. Each entry is one CDR3 protein sequence, shown with its most common DNA and genes. Here the sample has about 540,000 distinct CDR3 sequences; roughly 25% occur a single time. The leading ten clones occupy about 3% of the sample. The same sample was also used in a study of T cells expressing NK-cell markers. The second study reports: 5'RACE template switching, by which a universal primer site and unique molecular identifiers were added, was used to make TCR beta cDNA libraries. Three sorted T-cell subsets (CD3+CD56+NKG2C+, CD3+CD56+NKG2C- and CD3+CD56-NKG2C+) from roughly 8 donors had their TCR beta-chain repertoires profiled. Of the eight sequenced donors, seven were found to be HCMV-seropositive and one was found to be HCMV-seronegative. To restrict sorting to alphabetaTCR-expressing T cells, an anti-gammadeltaTCR antibody was added in several experiments. In a handful of donors, the dominant CD3+CD56+NKG2C+ clonotypes ranked among the top 10 CD8+ clonotypes, making up roughly 1.0-7.5% of CD8+ T cells. Those dominant clonotypes were again the most abundant among CD3+CD56-NKG2C+ cells in a handful of donors, at 28.3-60.1%. Whether the expanded NKG2C-expressing T cell clones were specific for HCMV antigens was left unclear. All eight donors whose samples were sequenced were randomly selected healthy volunteers, three of them men and five women. HCMV serostatus was determined by detecting HCMV-specific IgG in serum with a commercial ELISA kit. Ficoll density gradient centrifugation was used to isolate peripheral blood mononuclear cells from blood. Using Miltenyi isolation kits, CD4+ and CD8+ T cells were isolated from PBMC through magnetic immunoseparation. cDNA synthesis was primed from the TCR beta constant segment and was followed by two successive PCR amplification steps. The libraries were sequenced on Illumina HiSeq 2000/2500, MiSeq or NextSeq, producing 2 x 150 bp reads. MIGEC handled demultiplexing of the reads and grouping by UMI, while MiTCR was used to assemble and quantify clonotypes. To exclude erroneous sequences, any TCR cDNA sequence not supported by at least two reads was discarded. The tcR package was used for downstream repertoire analysis, and clonotypes were matched across fractions by CDR3 nucleotide sequence plus V segment. VDJmatch was used to annotate antigen specificity against VDJdb, with one amino acid substitution in CDR3 allowed.

The clonotype originates from a middle-aged man who received an inactivated influenza vaccine. Donor details come from another sample of the same person, matched by shared clones. This chain is built from TRBV18 and TRBJ2-5; the D gene is possibly TRBD1 or TRBD2, each agreeing over 6 bases. The starting material was CD4+ T cells sorted from PBMCs, obtained approximately 12 days after vaccination. Read as DNA, the sequence is TGTGCCAGCTCACCGATCGGGGGCCACCAAGAGACCCAGTACTTC. Translated, it gives CASSPIGGHQETQYF.